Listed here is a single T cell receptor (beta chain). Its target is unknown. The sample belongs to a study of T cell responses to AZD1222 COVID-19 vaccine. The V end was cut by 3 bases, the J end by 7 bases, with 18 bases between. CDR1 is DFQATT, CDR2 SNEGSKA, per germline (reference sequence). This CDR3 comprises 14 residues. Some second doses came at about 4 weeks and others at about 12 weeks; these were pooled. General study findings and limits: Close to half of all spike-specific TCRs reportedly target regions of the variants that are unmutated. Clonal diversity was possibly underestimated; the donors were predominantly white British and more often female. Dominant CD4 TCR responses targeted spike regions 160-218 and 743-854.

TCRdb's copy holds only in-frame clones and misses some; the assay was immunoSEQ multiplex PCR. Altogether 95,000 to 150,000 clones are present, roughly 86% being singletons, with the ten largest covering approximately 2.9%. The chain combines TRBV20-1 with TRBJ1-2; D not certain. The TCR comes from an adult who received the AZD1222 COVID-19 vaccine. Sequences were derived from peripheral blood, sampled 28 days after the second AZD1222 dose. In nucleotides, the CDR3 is TGCAGTGCTAGTGGCCAATCGGGCGTTGGTGGCTACACCTTC. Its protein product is CSASGQSGVGGYTF.